Below, 11 T cell receptor beta chains from the same sample are listed, as sequenced in a study of blood T cell repertoires in COVID-19. TCRdb's table, derived via immunoSEQ multiplex PCR, lists solely in-frame clones and lacks some. The sample carries 350,000 to 400,000 clones, nearly 90% recorded once. The sequenced material came from PBMCs or T cells enriched from blood (not recorded which). The source is a woman under 40 who had recovered from COVID-19.

The V call is TRBV11-2, the J call TRBJ1-6; TRBD1 matches at 7 bases. CDR3 length: 15 amino acids. The trim removed 5 bases at V and 2 bases at J, leaving 3 bases unmatched. CDR1 and CDR2 from the germline V gene are SGHAT and FQNNGV. Written as DNA, the CDR3 is TGTGCCAGCAGCGCTGGGACAGCCTATAATTCACCCCTCCACTTT. Translation gives CASSAGTAYNSPLHF.

This rearrangement joins TRBV7-2 to TRBJ1-5; TRBD1 matches 7 bases. J lost 1 base, V lost 2 bases, and 2 bases had no gene match. Per the germline V gene, CDR1 is SGHTA and CDR2 is FQGNSA. The CDR3 has 15 amino acids. CDR3 in DNA: TGTGCCAGCAGCTTAAACAGGGGAAGCAATCAGCCCCAGCATTTT. This encodes CASSLNRGSNQPQHF.

The rearrangement joins TRBV13 to TRBJ2-5, with 9 bases aligning to TRBD1. Germline V CDR1 and CDR2: PRHDT, FYEKMQ (reference sequence). This CDR3 has 15 amino acids. Trimming removed 4 bases from V and 1 base from J; junction bases left unmatched: 4. Written as DNA, the CDR3 is TGTGCCAGCAGCTACGACAGGGGGACCCAAGAGACCCAGTACTTC. Translated: CASSYDRGTQETQYF.

The rearrangement links TRBV27 to TRBJ1-2; D call uncertain. This CDR3 spans 17 amino acids. V lost 4 bases and J 8 bases, leaving 26 bases between the germline ends. Germline CDR1 reads MNHEY; CDR2 reads SMNVEV (reference sequence). DNA of the CDR3: TGTGCCAGCAGTTCCTTCTTGGGTCTGGGCCTCGAGGGAGGCTACACCTTC. Translating it yields CASSSFLGLGLEGGYTF.

In the case of this clone: Other nucleotide sequences in the sample specify the same CDR3. The rearrangement uses TRBV12-3 or TRBV12-4 and TRBJ1-1; D might be TRBD1 (5 bases). Trimming removed 6 bases at V and 5 bases at J, with 10 bases between. CDR3 size: 12 residues. Here the CDR3 reads CASSPGGTEAFF. Written as DNA, the CDR3 is TGTGCCAGCAGCCCCGGGGGGACTGAAGCTTTCTTT.

This sequence joins TRBV6-5 and TRBJ2-7, with TRBD2 matching 11 bases. V trimming: 4 bases; J trimming: 3 bases; junction bases outside the gene matches: 2. CDR1 is MNHEY and CDR2 is SVGAGI in the germline V gene. The CDR3 runs 14 residues. The CDR3 DNA follows: TGTGCCAGCAGTTCCGGGACTAGCGGCTACGAGCAGTACTTC. This encodes CASSSGTSGYEQYF.

The chain has TRBV6-5 and TRBJ2-1; 8 positions match TRBD2. This CDR3 has 15 amino acids. V gave up 2 bases and J gave up 4 bases; unmatched junction bases: 4. Germline V gene lookup returns CDR1 MNHEY and CDR2 SVGAGI. The CDR3 DNA is TGTGCCAGCAGTTACGAAACTAGCGGTTACAATGAGCAGTTCTTC. Translated: CASSYETSGYNEQFF.

This clone has more than one count but fewer than ten. The V gene is TRBV27, the J gene TRBJ1-2; D ambiguous. The V gene's germline CDR1 is MNHEY and CDR2 SMNVEV (reference sequence). V was pared by 0 bases and J by 4 bases, with 21 bases between. The CDR3 is 18 amino acids. The CDR3 DNA sequence: TGTGCCAGCAGTTTATCGGGAGGGATCGGCCAAGGCGGCTATGGCTACACCTTC. This encodes CASSLSGGIGQGGYGYTF.

The chain has TRBV27 and TRBJ2-4, with a weak D call TRBD2 (6 bases). The CDR3 covers 18 residues. The germline V gene encodes CDR1 MNHEY and CDR2 SMNVEV (reference sequence). Trimming cost V 1 base and J 9 bases, with 25 bases left between them. CDR3 in DNA: TGTGCCAGCAGTTTATTCCCCTCCGCGGGGAAGGTCGTCGGCATTCAGTACTTC. Residues: CASSLFPSAGKVVGIQYF.

The V and J genes are TRBV7-9 and TRBJ1-2; D is ambiguous. Germline-derived CDR1 and CDR2 are SEHNR and FQNEAQ (reference sequence). The CDR3 runs to 15 residues. V lost 3 bases to trimming and J lost 1 base, with 12 bases between them. The CDR3 sequence is CASSFDEGSNYGYTF. The CDR3 nucleotides read TGTGCCAGCAGCTTTGATGAGGGCAGTAACTATGGCTACACCTTC.

The CDR3 loop reads CASSQARTANTEAFF. DNA for the CDR3: TGTGCCAGCAGCCAAGCTAGGACAGCGAACACTGAAGCTTTCTTT. The chain combines TRBV14 with TRBJ1-1; D is possibly TRBD1 (6 bases). Trimming took 1 base from V and 1 from J, leaving 10 bases between them. The CDR3 has 15 residues. Germline CDR1 is SGHDN and CDR2 is FVKESK. Full variable domain (outside the CDR3, taken from reference TRBV14 and TRBJ1-1): EAGVTQFPSHSVIEKGQTVTLRCDPISGHDNLYWYRRVMGKEIKFLLHFVKESKQDESGMPNNRFLAERTGGTYSTLKVQPAELEDSGVYFCASSQARTANTEAFFGQGTRLTVV.